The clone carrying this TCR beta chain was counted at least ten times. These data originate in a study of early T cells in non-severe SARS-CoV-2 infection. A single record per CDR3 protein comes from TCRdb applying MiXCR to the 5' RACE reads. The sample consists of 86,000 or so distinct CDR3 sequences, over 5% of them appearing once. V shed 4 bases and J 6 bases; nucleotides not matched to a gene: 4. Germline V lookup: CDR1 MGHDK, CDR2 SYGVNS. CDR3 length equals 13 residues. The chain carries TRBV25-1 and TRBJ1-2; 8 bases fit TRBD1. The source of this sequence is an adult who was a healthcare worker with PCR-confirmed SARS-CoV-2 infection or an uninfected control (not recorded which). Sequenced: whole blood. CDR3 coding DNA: TGTGCCAGCAGTGGGTCAGGGGGCGATGGCTACACCTTC. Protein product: CASSGSGGDGYTF.